These T cell receptor beta chains were read from a single sample in a study of blood T cell repertoires in COVID-19. Assay used: immunoSEQ multiplex PCR; TCRdb lists only in-frame clones, some missing. The profile shows more than 150,000 clones, roughly three quarters of them singletons. Sequences were obtained from PBMCs or T cells enriched from blood (not recorded which). The receptors were gathered from a man aged 55 to 70 who had been exposed to COVID-19. CDR3s leave out the opening cysteine and the closing phenylalanine or tryptophan. Size is stated for part of the rows, as once, few or many counts, or as a class when the clone is expanded.

abundance | j_gene | v_gene | CDR3aa
NA | TRBJ2-3 | TRBV28 | ASSQTGVAADTQY
NA | TRBJ1-5 | TRBV9 | ASSEDGAGPQH
NA | TRBJ1-5 | TRBV28 | ASSPLGTDNQPQH
NA | TRBJ2-7 | TRBV12-3/TRBV12-4 | ASSLASSYEQY
NA | TRBJ2-2 | TRBV7-3 | ASSLFGGQGNTGELF
NA | TRBJ1-5 | TRBV7-9 | ASSLAGGDQPQH
NA | TRBJ2-3 | TRBV15 | ATSREGRGQSDTQY
NA | TRBJ2-7 | TRBV6-5 | ASSRQGTSYEQY
NA | TRBJ2-3 | TRBV29-1 | SAASTGSTDTQY
NA | TRBJ1-5 | TRBV19 | ASSIAGRSWQPQH
NA | TRBJ2-1 | TRBV6-5 | ASTRALGGDEQF
NA | TRBJ2-5 | TRBV5-4 | ASSLNQDAETQY
NA | TRBJ2-1 | TRBV28 | ASRPGQGTSVQDEQF
NA | TRBJ1-2 | TRBV5-1 | ASSPGQYGYT
once | TRBJ2-7 | TRBV27 | ASSSPGRVYEQY
NA | TRBJ2-7 | TRBV19 | ASSPGLAGLGEQY
few | TRBJ1-2 | TRBV6-5 | ASRLGEQGFYGYT
NA | TRBJ1-1 | TRBV27 | ASGLAPGTEAF
few | TRBJ1-1 | TRBV30 | AWSEGAYEAF
NA | TRBJ2-7 | TRBV10-2 | ASSGWGTGVVEQY
NA | TRBJ2-1 | TRBV7-2 | ASSLSQATYNEQF
NA | TRBJ2-3 | TRBV5-1 | ASSLEGGTDTQY
NA | TRBJ1-1 | TRBV7-8 | ASSSRDRGLPEAF
NA | TRBJ1-2 | TRBV7-3 | ASSSAGTGGGGAGYT
few | TRBJ2-7 | TRBV7-8 | ASSSRTSEFSEQY
NA | TRBJ1-1 | TRBV7-9 | ASIKGQDRTEAF
NA | TRBJ2-7 | TRBV28 | ASSFPLRLAESSYEQY
NA | TRBJ1-2 | TRBV12-3/TRBV12-4 | ASSFTGEGYT
NA | TRBJ2-7 | TRBV29-1 | SVGSGKSYEQY
NA | TRBJ1-2 | TRBV6-5 | ASSSNPGGRGYT
few | TRBJ1-2 | TRBV19 | ASTEDRTNYGYT
few | TRBJ1-6 | TRBV27 | ASSFLRTGDSPLH
NA | TRBJ1-2 | TRBV7-2 | ASSSRQGSNYGYT
NA | TRBJ1-4 | TRBV27 | ASKAWDSLGQGEKLF
NA | TRBJ2-2 | TRBV14 | ASSQDLGTGELF
few | TRBJ2-1 | TRBV10-3 | AISDRDFIRNEQF
once | TRBJ1-2 | TRBV20-1 | SAQGLRGYT
few | TRBJ2-7 | TRBV28 | ASREQRAGMSYEQY
NA | TRBJ2-3 | TRBV15 | ATSSLSGSSPDTQY
few | TRBJ1-2 | TRBV29-1 | SVDRGSVSPHNGYT
NA | TRBJ1-1 | TRBV7-9 | ASSLAVGTATTEAF
NA | TRBJ2-7 | TRBV30 | AWRRPGGTYEQY
few | TRBJ2-1 | TRBV7-2 | ASSLVVSGRSDEQF
NA | TRBJ2-7 | TRBV7-8 | ASSYSGGDRQY
NA | TRBJ2-4 | TRBV5-1 | ASSLLASGNNIQY
NA | TRBJ1-1 | TRBV28 | ASSLMGQGTPF
NA | TRBJ1-1 | TRBV7-3 | ASSLQGMRTEAF
NA | TRBJ1-2 | TRBV2 | ASSGAGGIGYT
NA | TRBJ1-1 | TRBV7-9 | ASSIPTGGSTEAF
NA | TRBJ2-3 | TRBV7-9 | ASSRIEGQY